Listed below are T cell receptor beta chains from one sample, sequenced in a study of beta chain features in type 1 diabetes. Profiled with immunoSEQ multiplex PCR; TCRdb holds only in-frame clones, not every one. The table includes 390,000 or so clones, roughly 13% detected once. The sequenced sample consisted of naive CD4+ T cells from blood. The receptors come from a man aged 25 to 40 in good health. Both conserved end residues are part of each CDR3. Fields, in order: V gene, clone size, J gene, CDR3 protein. The size entry is marked missing in some rows and otherwise reads once, few, many or a size class.

TRBV7-3,few,TRBJ2-1,CASAFGPSEYNEQFF
TRBV7-2,once,TRBJ2-5,CASSPADSLQYF
TRBV7-9,few,TRBJ1-1,CASSFTANTEAFF
TRBV4-3,few,TRBJ2-3,CASSLRSGSSTDTQYF
TRBV7-9,few,TRBJ1-2,CASSRTALYGYTF
TRBV25-1,NA,TRBJ1-5,CASSGINQPQHF
TRBV7-9,few,TRBJ2-3,CASRRGQRRDTQYF
TRBV28,NA,TRBJ2-1,CASSETSVPEQFF
TRBV15,NA,TRBJ1-1,CATSSQDREAFF
TRBV7-2,few,TRBJ2-7,CASSSGAIQYF
TRBV29-1,NA,TRBJ2-1,CSVEDWGTPHNEQFF
TRBV5-1,few,TRBJ2-5,CASSQTGGETQYF
TRBV30,few,TRBJ1-2,CAWSVGFPGKGYTF
TRBV29-1,few,TRBJ2-5,CSVGRNQETQYF
TRBV9,few,TRBJ2-1,CASSVIGVNNEQFF
TRBV9,NA,TRBJ2-1,CASSVATRGAIHNEQFF
TRBV9,NA,TRBJ2-5,CASSPRAGIMETQYF
TRBV9,few,TRBJ2-1,CASSVGPDLWDEQFF
TRBV18,few,TRBJ2-3,CASSPLGDTQYF
TRBV2,NA,TRBJ2-3,CASSEAHTDTQYF
TRBV6-5,NA,TRBJ2-7,CASSPGTTYEQYF
TRBV14,NA,TRBJ2-1,CASSGLAGAYNEQFF
TRBV7-9,NA,TRBJ2-3,CASSSGTQYF
TRBV18,NA,TRBJ1-1,CASSQGANTEAFF
TRBV29-1,NA,TRBJ2-1,CSVKSRANEQFF
TRBV7-2,few,TRBJ2-5,CASSLVPRGALETQYF
TRBV10-3,few,TRBJ2-1,CAIQGRQGSSYNEQFF
TRBV7-9,few,TRBJ1-1,CASSFEANTEAFF
TRBV6-1,NA,TRBJ2-7,CASSSLAGSSYEQYF
TRBV6-5,NA,TRBJ2-7,CASSAWAGGHEQYF
TRBV14,few,TRBJ2-3,CASSQVAVPDTQYF
TRBV29-1,NA,TRBJ2-7,CSVVVSYEQYF
TRBV11-2,NA,TRBJ2-5,CASSSLGRKSETQYF
TRBV4-3,NA,TRBJ1-6,CASSQDWRGESPLHF
TRBV4-1,few,TRBJ2-2,CASSQVSASTGTRELFF
TRBV10-3,NA,TRBJ2-1,CAISSQNEQFF
TRBV29-1,NA,TRBJ2-5,CSVPGTSGRPQETQYF
TRBV4-1,few,TRBJ2-1,CASSLHRGGSYNEQFF
TRBV2,NA,TRBJ1-6,CANRDPRTGNYNSPLHF
TRBV7-2,few,TRBJ2-7,CASSLSSGLAAQKQYF
TRBV6-1,NA,TRBJ2-3,CASSEVRARDTQYF
TRBV29-1,NA,TRBJ1-2,CSVIWDYGYTF
TRBV5-1,NA,TRBJ2-1,CASSLGILSSGSGDEQFF
TRBV7-9,few,TRBJ2-1,CASSLLTGGSEQFF
TRBV2,NA,TRBJ2-5,CASSALPGQETQYF
TRBV4-1,few,TRBJ2-7,CASSQDHREQYF
TRBV11-2,NA,TRBJ2-3,CASSIGGPLTDTQYF
TRBV19,NA,TRBJ1-2,CASSERQGRGGYTF
TRBV29-1,few,TRBJ2-5,CSVAKWDSLQETQYF
TRBV11-2,few,TRBJ2-3,CASSLDGADTQYF
TRBV5-4,few,TRBJ1-4,CASSNLQDNEKLFF
TRBV7-9,few,TRBJ2-5,CASSPRGGIQETQYF
TRBV7-2,few,TRBJ2-5,CASSLWTSGETQYF
TRBV14,NA,TRBJ2-7,CASSQVFFGHLTSGGPYEQYF
TRBV20-1,NA,TRBJ1-1,CSARDRPEAFF